One sample yielded the 6 T cell receptor beta chains listed below, sequenced in a study of T cell responses to AZD1222 COVID-19 vaccine (dated by TCRdb to about 2021). The library was produced with the immunoSEQ multiplex PCR assay. Here the immuneACCESS table is served through TCRdb, limited to in-frame sequences with V and J called. Missing clones are a known gap in these copies; in checked studies unresolved V genes cover under half, and the rest lacks a known reason. The sample table shows 55,000 to 80,000 clones, and approximately 83% are seen once. The top ten clonotypes cover roughly 13% of the sample. Sample time point, as interpreted from the label and publication: baseline before first vaccination. The source was peripheral blood, collected on day 0 of AZD1222 vaccination. These receptors all come from an adult in good health.

The chain links TRBV6-5 to TRBJ1-5; 7 bases are a match to TRBD1. The germline V gene has CDR1 MNHEY and CDR2 SVGAGI. The CDR3 runs to 13 residues. Losses at the gene ends were 6 bases for V and 6 bases for J; bases not matched to a gene: 5. This CDR3 is CASSGDRAQPQHF. For the CDR3, the DNA is TGTGCCAGCAGCGGCGACAGGGCTCAGCCCCAGCATTTT.

The rearrangement links TRBV4-3 to TRBJ1-3; D is perhaps TRBD1 (6 bases). Germline V gene data show CDR1 as LGHNA and CDR2 as YSLEER. This CDR3 has 16 residues. V was trimmed by 0 bases and J by 6 bases, leaving 15 bases between them. This CDR3 reads CASSQDGGTSLNTIYF. CDR3 in DNA: TGCGCCAGCAGCCAAGACGGGGGGACAAGCTTAAACACCATATATTTT.

The rearrangement uses TRBV7-2 and TRBJ1-5; no firm D call. The length of the CDR3 is 15 residues. CDR1 is SGHTA, CDR2 FQGNSA, per germline. V was clipped by 1 base and J by 5 bases, with 12 bases between them. For the CDR3, the DNA is TGTGCCAGCAGCTTAGTGTCGGGAGGTGATCAGCCCCAGCATTTT. Translation: CASSLVSGGDQPQHF.

The chain links TRBV19 to TRBJ1-3; D remains ambiguous. V dropped 7 bases and J dropped 0 bases, with 7 bases sitting between them. Per the germline V gene, CDR1 is LNHDA and CDR2 is SQIVND (reference sequence). The CDR3 contains 13 residues. The CDR3 reads CASIGSSGNTIYF. CDR3 DNA sequence: TGTGCCAGTATTGGGAGCTCTGGAAACACCATATATTTT.

The genes are TRBV5-4 and TRBJ1-1; TRBD1 is a possible D gene (5 bases). The V end lost 0 bases, the J end lost 10 bases, and 16 bases lay between the germline ends. This CDR3 is built from 14 residues. Germline assignment: CDR1 SGHNT and CDR2 YYREEE (reference sequence). CDR3 coding DNA: TGTGCCAGCAGCTTGGAGCACGGGGGGTCAGGAGCTTTCTTT. Residues: CASSLEHGGSGAFF. The full variable domain, rest sourced from reference TRBV5-4 and TRBJ1-1, is ETGVTQSPTHLIKTRGQQVTLRCSSQSGHNTVSWYQQALGQGPQFIFQYYREEENGRGNFPPRFSGLQFPNYSSELNVNALELDDSALYLCASSLEHGGSGAFFGQGTRLTVV.

The rearrangement links TRBV6-2 or TRBV6-3 to TRBJ2-7; D gene unclear. Per the germline V gene, CDR1 is MNHEY and CDR2 is SVGEGT. Between the trimmed V and J ends, which lost 5 bases and 3 bases, there was a span of 14 bases. The CDR3 totals 14 residues. CDR3 protein: CASSRLGEDYEQYF. As DNA, the CDR3 is TGTGCCAGCAGTCGATTAGGAGAAGACTACGAGCAGTACTTC.